A single sample is the source of the 29 T cell receptor beta chains below, sequenced in a study of cytomegalovirus exposure and HLA in healthy donors. Primers: 60 Vbeta forward and 13 Jbeta reverse. TCRdb keeps only in-frame clones here, not all; method: immunoSEQ multiplex PCR. This sample yields 50,000 to 70,000 clones, of which roughly 77% are seen a single time; 6.5% to 8.5% belongs to the top ten. Specimen: PBMCs. These receptors were collected from a man aged 25-45 years in good health and CMV-seropositive.

The CDR3 DNA reads TGTGCCAGCAGCCGGGACAGGGGTGTGGGAGAGACCCAGTACTTC. It codes for CASSRDRGVGETQYF. V and J are TRBV7-9 and TRBJ2-5, with 10 bases lining up with TRBD1. CDR3 length: 15 residues. Germline values: CDR1 SEHNR, CDR2 FQNEAQ (reference sequence). V was pared by 5 bases and J by 4 bases, with 7 bases of the junction left unmatched.

This clone was picked up one time. V gene TRBV19 combines with J gene TRBJ1-2, with D maybe TRBD1 (5 bases). This CDR3 has 16 amino acids. Trimming removed 5 bases from V and 2 bases from J, with 18 bases in between. Germline CDR1 LNHDA, CDR2 SQIVND (reference sequence). The CDR3 bases are TGTGCCAGTAGTGTCCATCCGGGGGTCGGAAACTATGGCTACACCTTC. Amino acids: CASSVHPGVGNYGYTF.

The chain couples TRBV19 to TRBJ2-2; 8 bases are shared with TRBD1. In germline, CDR1 is LNHDA, CDR2 SQIVND (reference sequence). The CDR3 length is 15 residues. V trimming: 5 bases; J trimming: 3 bases; junction bases outside the gene matches: 5. CDR3 DNA sequence: TGTGCCAGTAGTCTCGGACAGGGACACACCGGGGAGCTGTTTTTT. This codes for CASSLGQGHTGELFF.

This clone has more than one count but fewer than ten. The J gene is TRBJ1-4, the V gene TRBV6-1, with a tentative D call TRBD1 (6 bases). Between the trimmed V and J ends, which lost 6 bases and 8 bases, there was a span of 16 bases. The CDR3 length is 14 residues. Per germline, CDR1 MNHNS and CDR2 SASEGT. CDR3 in amino acids: CASRVGGGGEKLFF. The CDR3, as DNA: TGTGCCAGCAGGGTCGGAGGGGGAGGGGAAAAACTGTTTTTT.

The rearrangement links TRBV18 to TRBJ2-2, with D uncertain. The germline gives CDR1 KGHSH, CDR2 LQKENI. CDR3 size: 17 residues. V lost 1 base and J 2 bases, leaving 14 bases between the germline ends. The CDR3 region is CASSPRAPFPNTGELFF. The CDR3 DNA sequence: TGTGCCAGCTCACCACGGGCCCCGTTCCCCAACACCGGGGAGCTGTTTTTT. The full variable domain, in which reference TRBV18 and TRBJ2-2 provide the parts outside the CDR3, is NAGVMQNPRHLVRRRGQEARLRCSPMKGHSHVYWYRQLPEEGLKFMVYLQKENIIDESGMPKERFSAEFPKEGPSILRIQQVVRGDSAAYFCASSPRAPFPNTGELFFGEGSRLTVL.

The chain carries TRBV7-9 and TRBJ2-2, with 8 bases lining up with TRBD1. V lost 4 bases and J lost 5; bases outside the gene matches: 6. Germline values: CDR1 SEHNR, CDR2 FQNEAQ (reference sequence). This CDR3 contains 15 residues. In DNA, the CDR3 is TGTGCCAGCAGCTCGACAGGGGTAGGGACCGGGGAGCTGTTTTTT. It codes for CASSSTGVGTGELFF.

The chain uses TRBV6-1 and TRBJ1-1; weak D call: TRBD1 (5 bases). With 1 base removed from V and 3 bases from J, the gap between germline ends came to 9 bases. CDR1 is MNHNS, CDR2 SASEGT, per germline. This CDR3 comprises 14 residues. The CDR3 nucleotides are TGTGCCAGCAGTGAAGTAGGGGCGGACACTGAAGCTTTCTTT. It yields the protein CASSEVGADTEAFF.

The chain links TRBV11-3 to TRBJ2-7; D not certain. This CDR3 has 12 amino acids. Germline V gene sequence: CDR1 SGHNT, CDR2 YENEEA. The V and J ends lost 3 bases and 5 bases respectively, with 8 bases between them. The CDR3 loop is CASSLRPDEQYF. CDR3 in DNA: TGTGCCAGCAGCTTGCGCCCCGACGAGCAGTACTTC.

A single count supports this clone. Other DNA sequences from this sample encode an identical CDR3 as well. The chain combines TRBV27 with TRBJ1-1; D gene unclear. This CDR3 region has 13 residues. From germline, CDR1 is MNHEY and CDR2 SMNVEV (reference sequence). Trimming removed 6 bases from V and 3 bases from J, with 11 bases in between. The CDR3 sequence is CASSSRSYTEAFF. The CDR3 region has the DNA TGTGCCAGCAGCTCCAGGTCATACACTGAAGCTTTCTTT.

This chain links TRBV7-2 with TRBJ2-3; a weak D match, TRBD1 (6 bases). The CDR3 has 15 residues. The germline CDR1 and CDR2 sequences are SGHTA and FQGNSA. The germline V and J ends were trimmed by 5 bases and 5 bases, with 17 bases remaining between them. This CDR3 is CASSPYRVLRDTQYF. The CDR3 coding sequence is TGTGCCAGCAGCCCTTACAGGGTCCTCAGAGATACGCAGTATTTT.

The chain recombines TRBV7-2 with TRBJ2-7, with a tentative D call TRBD1 (5 bases). This CDR3 region has 14 residues. Trimming cost V 0 bases and J 9 bases, with 15 bases left between them. Looked up from germline, CDR1 is SGHTA and CDR2 is FQGNSA. The CDR3 region has the DNA TGTGCCAGCAGCTTAGCGCTGGACAACGGACGGCAGTACTTC. This codes for CASSLALDNGRQYF.

The genes are TRBV4-2 and TRBJ1-3; 7 bases match TRBD1. V was clipped by 7 bases and J by 4 bases; unmatched bases: 13. Germline loops: CDR1 LGHNA, CDR2 YNFKEQ. The CDR3 is 16 amino acids. This CDR3 reads CASKEAGGKSGNTIYF. The CDR3, as DNA: TGTGCCAGCAAAGAAGCAGGGGGTAAATCAGGAAACACCATATATTTT.

The chain joins TRBV19 to TRBJ1-1, with a possible D match to TRBD1 (5 bases). Germline values: CDR1 LNHDA, CDR2 SQIVND (reference sequence). The V gene lost 1 base and the J gene lost 3 bases, with 9 bases spanning the gap. The CDR3 extends over 14 amino acids. CDR3 nucleotide sequence: TGTGCCAGTAGTATAGGCAGGGTTTACACTGAAGCTTTCTTT. It is translated as CASSIGRVYTEAFF.

The genes are TRBV28 and TRBJ1-5; 7 bases are a match to TRBD1. The germline gives CDR1 MDHEN, CDR2 SYDVKM. With V trimmed by 5 bases and J by 4 bases, 8 bases remained unmatched. CDR3 length: 15 residues. Here the CDR3 reads CASSTGQALNQPQHF. In DNA, the CDR3 is TGTGCCAGCAGTACAGGACAGGCGCTAAATCAGCCCCAGCATTTT.

The chain links TRBV5-1 to TRBJ2-5; possibly TRBD2 for D (6 bases). The CDR3 contains 15 residues. Germline V gene sequence: CDR1 SGHRS, CDR2 YFSETQ. V lost 1 base, J lost 1 base, and 11 bases lay in between. CDR3 protein: CASSLFPGSQETQYF. In nucleotides, the CDR3 is TGCGCCAGCAGCTTGTTCCCCGGGAGCCAAGAGACCCAGTACTTC.

The chain is built from TRBV5-4 and TRBJ2-5, with D maybe TRBD1 (6 bases). Germline CDR1 and CDR2: SGHNT and YYREEE (reference sequence). Trimming left V 3 bases short and J 1 base short, with 13 bases between. CDR3 length: 15 residues. The CDR3 nucleotides read TGTGCCAGCAGCTACCAGGGGAGCTTCCAAGAGACCCAGTACTTC. It codes for CASSYQGSFQETQYF.

The chain's CDR3 is CASSEYILDRGNTEAFF. In nucleotides, the CDR3 is TGTGCCAGCAGTGAATATATCCTTGACAGGGGAAACACTGAAGCTTTCTTT. The V and J genes are TRBV25-1 and TRBJ1-1; TRBD1 agrees at 8 bases. Losses at the gene ends were 0 bases for V and 2 bases for J; bases not matched to a gene: 8. CDR1 MGHDK and CDR2 SYGVNS come from the germline V gene. The CDR3 is 17 amino acids.

This clone has more than one count but fewer than ten. The CDR3 region is CATSNWEGRGELFF. The DNA of the CDR3 is TGTGCCACCAGCAACTGGGAGGGTCGCGGGGAGCTGTTTTTT. V is TRBV15 and J is TRBJ2-2, with 7 bases that match TRBD2. The CDR3 has 14 residues. With V trimmed by 4 bases and J by 7 bases, 6 bases remained unmatched. Germline V lookup: CDR1 LNHNV, CDR2 YYDKDF (reference sequence).

The CDR3 sequence is CASSQGAPSTDTQYF. CDR3 DNA sequence: TGTGCCAGCAGCCAGGGGGCCCCATCCACAGATACGCAGTATTTT. The chain employs TRBV6-4 and TRBJ2-3, with 8 positions matching TRBD1. CDR3 length: 15 amino acids. V lost 6 bases to trimming and J lost 2 bases; unmatched junction nucleotides: 7. From germline, CDR1 is MRHNA and CDR2 SNTAGT.

The gene calls are TRBV7-9 and TRBJ2-7; TRBD2 is a possible D gene (5 bases). CDR1 and CDR2 (germline): SEHNR, FQNEAQ (reference sequence). This CDR3 contains 12 residues. The CDR3: CSGQYDEGWQYF. The DNA for the CDR3 is TGTTCCGGTCAGTACGACGAGGGTTGGCAGTACTTC.

Worth noting for this clone: Other DNA variants within this sample encode the same CDR3. The J gene is TRBJ2-7, the V gene TRBV27, with 7 nucleotides matching TRBD2. Germline loops: CDR1 MNHEY, CDR2 SMNVEV (reference sequence). V dropped 5 bases and J dropped 9; count of bases not matched to a gene: 10. This CDR3 spans 13 amino acids. CDR3 region: CASSVGLRLGQYF. In DNA form, the CDR3 reads TGTGCCAGCAGTGTGGGACTACGCCTTGGGCAGTACTTC.

The V and J genes are TRBV4-1 and TRBJ1-1; 8 positions match TRBD1. Germline trimming cut 5 bases from V and 6 bases from J; bases unmatched to any gene: 8. CDR3 length: 14 residues. Germline V gives CDR1 MGHRA, CDR2 YSYEKL. The CDR3 region has the DNA TGCGCCAGCAGCTACCCGGGACAGGCCGCTGAAGCTTTCTTT. Amino acid sequence: CASSYPGQAAEAFF.

This rearrangement joins TRBV5-4 to TRBJ1-1; possibly TRBD1 for D (5 bases). CDR3 size: 15 residues. V shed 4 bases and J shed 4 bases, with 17 bases lying between them. Germline CDR1 and CDR2: SGHNT and YYREEE (reference sequence). The CDR3 here is CASSPGRGFSTEAFF. CDR3 DNA: TGTGCCAGCAGCCCCGGACGGGGGTTCAGCACTGAAGCTTTCTTT. The complete variable domain, with remaining parts taken from reference TRBV5-4 and TRBJ1-1, reads ETGVTQSPTHLIKTRGQQVTLRCSSQSGHNTVSWYQQALGQGPQFIFQYYREEENGRGNFPPRFSGLQFPNYSSELNVNALELDDSALYLCASSPGRGFSTEAFFGQGTRLTVV.

This rearrangement joins TRBV6-4 to TRBJ2-2; TRBD1 matches at 7 bases. Losses at the gene ends were 2 bases for V and 3 bases for J; bases not matched to a gene: 0. The CDR3 runs 14 residues. In germline, CDR1 is MRHNA, CDR2 SNTAGT. CDR3 coding DNA: TGTGCCAGCAGTGACGGACAGGACACCGGGGAGCTGTTTTTT. Its protein product is CASSDGQDTGELFF.

This chain connects TRBV19 to TRBJ1-2; D might be TRBD1 (6 bases). V was trimmed by 4 bases and J by 2 bases, leaving 11 bases between them. Germline loops: CDR1 LNHDA, CDR2 SQIVND (reference sequence). The CDR3 contains 14 residues. In DNA, the CDR3 is TGTGCCAGTAGTAAGGGGGGGGCGAACTATGGCTACACCTTC. As protein: CASSKGGANYGYTF.

The rearrangement links TRBV5-1 to TRBJ1-2; the D gene is possibly TRBD1 (5 bases). This CDR3 has 13 residues. In germline, CDR1 is SGHRS, CDR2 YFSETQ. The V gene lost 0 bases and the J gene lost 7 bases, with 10 bases spanning the gap. The CDR3 bases are TGCGCCAGCAGCTTGGGGCAGGGAAGTGGCTACACCTTC. Translation: CASSLGQGSGYTF.

V is TRBV7-2 and J is TRBJ1-2; TRBD1 matches 8 bases. The germline V gene has CDR1 SGHTA and CDR2 FQGNSA. Germline trimming cut 5 bases from V and 2 bases from J; bases unmatched to any gene: 4. The CDR3 covers 14 residues. The DNA for the CDR3 is TGTGCCAGCAGCGAGAGACAGGGGAACTATGGCTACACCTTC. It codes for CASSERQGNYGYTF.

The V gene is TRBV7-9, the J gene TRBJ2-1, with unresolved D. The CDR3 length is 12 residues. Per germline, CDR1 SEHNR and CDR2 FQNEAQ (reference sequence). V shed 5 bases and J shed 7 bases, with 9 bases lying between them. Here the CDR3 reads CASSPSRNEQFF. CDR3 nucleotides: TGTGCCAGCAGCCCCTCGCGGAATGAGCAGTTCTTC.

This sequence joins TRBV5-6 and TRBJ2-1; perhaps TRBD1 as D (5 bases). The CDR3 consists of 13 residues. The germline gives CDR1 SGHDT, CDR2 YYEEEE. Trimming removed 1 base at V and 10 bases at J, with 12 bases between. The CDR3 loop is CASSLSGPKEQFF. In DNA, the CDR3 is TGTGCCAGCAGCTTGTCAGGGCCCAAGGAGCAGTTCTTC.